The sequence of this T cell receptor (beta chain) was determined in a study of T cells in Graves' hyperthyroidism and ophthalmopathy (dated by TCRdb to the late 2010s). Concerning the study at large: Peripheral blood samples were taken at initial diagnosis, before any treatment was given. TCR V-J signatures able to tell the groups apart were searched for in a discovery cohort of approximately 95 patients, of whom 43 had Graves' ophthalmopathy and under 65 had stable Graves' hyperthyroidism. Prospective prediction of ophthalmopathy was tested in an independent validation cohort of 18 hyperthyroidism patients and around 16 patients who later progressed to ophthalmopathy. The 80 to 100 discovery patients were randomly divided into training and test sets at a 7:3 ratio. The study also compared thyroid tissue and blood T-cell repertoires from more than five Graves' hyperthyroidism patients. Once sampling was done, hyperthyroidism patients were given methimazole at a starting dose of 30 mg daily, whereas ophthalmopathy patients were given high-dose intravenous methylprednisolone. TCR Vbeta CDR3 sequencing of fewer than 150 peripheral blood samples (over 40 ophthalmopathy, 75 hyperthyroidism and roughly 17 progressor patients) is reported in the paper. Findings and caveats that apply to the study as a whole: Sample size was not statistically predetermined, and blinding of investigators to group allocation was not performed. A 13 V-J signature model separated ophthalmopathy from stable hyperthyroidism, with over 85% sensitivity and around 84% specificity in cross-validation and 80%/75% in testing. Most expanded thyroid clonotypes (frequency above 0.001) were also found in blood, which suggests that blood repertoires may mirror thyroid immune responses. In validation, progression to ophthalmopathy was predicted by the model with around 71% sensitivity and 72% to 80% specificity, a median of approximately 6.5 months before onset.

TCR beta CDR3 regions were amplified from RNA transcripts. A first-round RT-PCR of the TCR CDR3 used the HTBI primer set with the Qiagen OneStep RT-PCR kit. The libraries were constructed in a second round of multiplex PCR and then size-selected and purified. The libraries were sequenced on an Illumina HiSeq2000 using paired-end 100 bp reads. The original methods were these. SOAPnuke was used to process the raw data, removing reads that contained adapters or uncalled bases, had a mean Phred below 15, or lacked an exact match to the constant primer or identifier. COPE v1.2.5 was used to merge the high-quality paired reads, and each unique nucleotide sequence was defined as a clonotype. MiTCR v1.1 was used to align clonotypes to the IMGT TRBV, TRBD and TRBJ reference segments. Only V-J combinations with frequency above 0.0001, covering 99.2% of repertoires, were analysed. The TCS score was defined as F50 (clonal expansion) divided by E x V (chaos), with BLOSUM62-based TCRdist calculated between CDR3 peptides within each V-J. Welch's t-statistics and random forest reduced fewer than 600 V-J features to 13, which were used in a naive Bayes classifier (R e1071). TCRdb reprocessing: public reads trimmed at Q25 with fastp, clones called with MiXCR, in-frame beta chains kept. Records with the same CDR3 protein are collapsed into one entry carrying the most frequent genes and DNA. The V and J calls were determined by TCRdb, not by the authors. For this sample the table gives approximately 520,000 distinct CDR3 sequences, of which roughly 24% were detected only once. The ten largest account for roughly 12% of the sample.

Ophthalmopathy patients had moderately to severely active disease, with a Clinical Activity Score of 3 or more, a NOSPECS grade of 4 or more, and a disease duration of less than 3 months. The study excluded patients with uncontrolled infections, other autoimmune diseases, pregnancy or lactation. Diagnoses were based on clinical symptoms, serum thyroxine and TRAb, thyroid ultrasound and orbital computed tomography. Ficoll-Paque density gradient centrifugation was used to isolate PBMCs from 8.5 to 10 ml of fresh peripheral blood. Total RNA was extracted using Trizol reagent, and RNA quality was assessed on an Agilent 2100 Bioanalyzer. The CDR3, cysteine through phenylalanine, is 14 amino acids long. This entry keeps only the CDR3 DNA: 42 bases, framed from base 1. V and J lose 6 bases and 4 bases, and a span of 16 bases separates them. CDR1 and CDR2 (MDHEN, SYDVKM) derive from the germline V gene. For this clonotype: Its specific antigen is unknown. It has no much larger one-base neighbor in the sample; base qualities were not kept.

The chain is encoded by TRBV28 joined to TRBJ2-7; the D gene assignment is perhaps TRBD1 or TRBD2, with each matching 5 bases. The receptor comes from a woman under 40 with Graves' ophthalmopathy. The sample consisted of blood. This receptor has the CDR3 CASSPWDGNYEQYF. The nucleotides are TGTGCCAGCAGCCCTTGGGACGGAAATTACGAGCAGTACTTC.